This T cell receptor beta chain derives from a study of blood T cell repertoires in COVID-19. Germline V gene data show CDR1 as SEHNR and CDR2 as FQNEAQ (reference sequence). Deletions cut 1 base from V and 1 base from J, with 11 bases between. This CDR3 is built from 16 residues. Authors' analysis steps: The authors estimated nucleated cell counts from reference gene primer amplification. Generated by immunoSEQ multiplex PCR, the TCRdb table keeps only in-frame clones and is missing some. For V, J and clone size, that table is used; D and trimming come from the DNA. This table holds about 160,000 clones, roughly 90% found once.

Sequenced input: peripheral blood. The chain links TRBV7-9 to TRBJ2-1; D is perhaps TRBD2 (6 bases). This clonotype was sampled from a young man with COVID-19, enrolled during active disease. The CDR3 nucleotides read TGTGCCAGCAGCTTAGTGGGACTGTCTTCCTACAATGAGCAGTTCTTC. Translating gives CASSLVGLSSYNEQFF.